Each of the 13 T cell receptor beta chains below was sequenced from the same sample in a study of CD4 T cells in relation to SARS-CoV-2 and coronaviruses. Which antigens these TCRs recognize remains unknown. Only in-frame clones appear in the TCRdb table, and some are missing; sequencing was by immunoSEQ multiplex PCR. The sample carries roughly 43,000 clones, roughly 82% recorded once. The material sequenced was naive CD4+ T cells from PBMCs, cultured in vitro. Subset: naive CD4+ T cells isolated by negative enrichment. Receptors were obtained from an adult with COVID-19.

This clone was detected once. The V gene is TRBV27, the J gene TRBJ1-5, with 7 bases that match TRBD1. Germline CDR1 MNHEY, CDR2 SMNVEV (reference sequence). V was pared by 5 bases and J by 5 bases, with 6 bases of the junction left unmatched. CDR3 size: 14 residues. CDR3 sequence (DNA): TGTGCCAGCAGTGAAAAGGGGGCTTATCAGCCCCAGCATTTT. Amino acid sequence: CASSEKGAYQPQHF.

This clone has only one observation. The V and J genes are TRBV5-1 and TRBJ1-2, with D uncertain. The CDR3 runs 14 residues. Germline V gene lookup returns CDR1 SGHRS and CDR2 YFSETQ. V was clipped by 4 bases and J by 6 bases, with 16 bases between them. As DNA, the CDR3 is TGCGCCAGCAGCCCCCAGGAGGGAGGAGATGGCTACACCTTC. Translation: CASSPQEGGDGYTF.

The CDR3 DNA is TGCGCCACCAAGGGCGGGAGTTACAATGAGCAGTTCTTC. Translating it yields CATKGGSYNEQFF. The chain joins TRBV5-1 to TRBJ2-1, with 7 positions matching TRBD2. This CDR3 has 13 amino acids. V was clipped by 9 bases and J by 4 bases; unmatched bases: 7. CDR1 and CDR2 (germline): SGHRS, YFSETQ.

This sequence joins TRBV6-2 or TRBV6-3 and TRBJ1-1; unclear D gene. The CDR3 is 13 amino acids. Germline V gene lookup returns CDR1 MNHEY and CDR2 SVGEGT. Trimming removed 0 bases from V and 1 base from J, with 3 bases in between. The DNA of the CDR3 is TGTGCCAGCAGTTACTCTCAGAACACTGAAGCTTTCTTT. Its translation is CASSYSQNTEAFF.

The CDR3 DNA reads TGTGCCAGCAGGACCGGGACTAGCGGTTCCTACGAGCAGTACTTC. This encodes CASRTGTSGSYEQYF. The V and J genes are TRBV6-5 and TRBJ2-7, with 11 bases lining up with TRBD2. The CDR3 covers 15 residues. Losses at the gene ends were 6 bases for V and 1 base for J; bases not matched to a gene: 5. Germline V gene data show CDR1 as MNHEY and CDR2 as SVGAGI.

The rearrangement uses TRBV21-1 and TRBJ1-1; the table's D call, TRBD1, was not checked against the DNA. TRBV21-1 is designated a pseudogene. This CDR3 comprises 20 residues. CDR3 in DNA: TGTGCCAGCACCAAAGTAGGAGGGGGCAGGACCAAATGGCCGAACACTGAAGCTTTCTTT. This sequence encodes CASTKVGGGRTKWPNTEAFF.

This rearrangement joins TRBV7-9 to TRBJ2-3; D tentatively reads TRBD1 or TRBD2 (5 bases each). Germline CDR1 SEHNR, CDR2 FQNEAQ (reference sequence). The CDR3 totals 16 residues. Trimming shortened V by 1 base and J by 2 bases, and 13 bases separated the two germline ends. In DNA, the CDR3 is TGTGCCAGCAGCTTAGTTACGGGACGACTCACAGATACGCAGTATTTT. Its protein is CASSLVTGRLTDTQYF.

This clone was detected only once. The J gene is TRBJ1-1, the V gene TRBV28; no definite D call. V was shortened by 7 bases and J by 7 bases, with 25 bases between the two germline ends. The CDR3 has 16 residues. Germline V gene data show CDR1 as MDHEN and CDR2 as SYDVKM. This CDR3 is CASTSIFGRGWGEAFF. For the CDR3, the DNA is TGTGCCAGCACCTCCATTTTTGGTAGAGGGTGGGGTGAAGCTTTCTTT.

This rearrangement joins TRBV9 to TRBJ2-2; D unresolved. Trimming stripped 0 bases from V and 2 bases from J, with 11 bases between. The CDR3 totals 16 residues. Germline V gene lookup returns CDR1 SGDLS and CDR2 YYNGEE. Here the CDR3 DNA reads TGTGCCAGCAGCGTAGGGCAGAGACCTAACACCGGGGAGCTGTTTTTT. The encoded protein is CASSVGQRPNTGELFF.

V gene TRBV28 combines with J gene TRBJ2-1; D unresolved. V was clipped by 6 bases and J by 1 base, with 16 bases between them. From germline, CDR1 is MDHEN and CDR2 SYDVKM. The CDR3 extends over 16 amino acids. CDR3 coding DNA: TGTGCCAGCAGCCGCCATGGGGAAGGGTCCTACAATGAGCAGTTCTTC. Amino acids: CASSRHGEGSYNEQFF.

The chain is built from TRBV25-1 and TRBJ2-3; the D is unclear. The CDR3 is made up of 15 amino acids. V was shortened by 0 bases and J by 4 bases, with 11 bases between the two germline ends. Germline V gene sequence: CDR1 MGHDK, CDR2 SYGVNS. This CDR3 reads CASSEYSKGPDTQYF. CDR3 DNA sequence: TGTGCCAGCAGTGAATATTCGAAGGGTCCAGATACGCAGTATTTT.

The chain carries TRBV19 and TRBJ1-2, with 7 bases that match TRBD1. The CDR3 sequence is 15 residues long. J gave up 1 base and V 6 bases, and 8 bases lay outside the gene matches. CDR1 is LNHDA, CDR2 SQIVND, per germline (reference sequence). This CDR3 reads CASRRAGTDNYGYTF. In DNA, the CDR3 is TGTGCCAGTAGACGGGCCGGGACAGATAACTATGGCTACACCTTC. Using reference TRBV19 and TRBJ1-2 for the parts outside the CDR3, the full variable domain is DGGITQSPKYLFRKEGQNVTLSCEQNLNHDAMYWYRQDPGQGLRLIYYSQIVNDFQKGDIAEGYSVSREKKESFPLTVTSAQKNPTAFYLCASRRAGTDNYGYTFGSGTRLTVV.

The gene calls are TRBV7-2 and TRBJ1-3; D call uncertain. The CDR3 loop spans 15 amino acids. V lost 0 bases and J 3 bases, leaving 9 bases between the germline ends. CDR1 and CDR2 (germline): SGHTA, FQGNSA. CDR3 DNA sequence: TGTGCCAGCAGCTTAGCGGCCGGGCTTGGAAACACCATATATTTT. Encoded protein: CASSLAAGLGNTIYF. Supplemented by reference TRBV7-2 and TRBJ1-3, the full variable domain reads GAGVSQSPSNKVTEKGKDVELRCDPISGHTALYWYRQSLGQGLEFLIYFQGNSAPDKSGLPSDRFSAERTGGSVSTLTIQRTQQEDSAVYLCASSLAAGLGNTIYFGEGSWLTVV.